This T cell receptor beta chain was sequenced during a study of cytomegalovirus exposure and HLA in healthy donors. This clone was detected only a few times. Use of 60 Vbeta and 13 Jbeta primers characterized the PCR. Assay used: immunoSEQ multiplex PCR; TCRdb lists only in-frame clones, some missing. This sample yields under 90,000 clones, of which 85% to 90% are seen a single time; around 2.5% belongs to the top ten. CDR1 MGHDK and CDR2 SYGVNS come from the germline V gene. V was cut by 4 bases and J by 2 bases, with 12 bases left in between. CDR3 length: 14 amino acids. The sequenced sample consisted of PBMCs. The origin of this receptor is a man between 18 and 29 years old in good health and CMV-seronegative. This chain uses TRBV25-1 with TRBJ2-7; TRBD2 might be the D (5 bases). CDR3 in DNA: TGTGCCAGCAGTGGATCCGGACTCACCTACGAGCAGTACTTC. As protein: CASSGSGLTYEQYF.